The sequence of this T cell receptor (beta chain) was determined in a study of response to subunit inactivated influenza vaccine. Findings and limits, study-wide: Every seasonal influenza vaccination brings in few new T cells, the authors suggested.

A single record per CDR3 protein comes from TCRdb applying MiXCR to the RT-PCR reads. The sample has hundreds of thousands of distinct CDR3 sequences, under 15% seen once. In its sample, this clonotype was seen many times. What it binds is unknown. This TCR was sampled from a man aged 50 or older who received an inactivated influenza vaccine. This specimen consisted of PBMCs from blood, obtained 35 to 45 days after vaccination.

The CDR3, as DNA: TGTGCCAGCAGTTACTCGATTCGGAGCTCCTATAATTCACCCCTCCACTTT. Protein product: CASSYSIRSSYNSPLHF. The chain joins TRBV6-5 to TRBJ1-6; D remains ambiguous. The V and J ends lost 0 bases and 0 bases respectively, with 9 bases between them. CDR1 and CDR2 from the germline V gene are MNHEY and SVGAGI. CDR3 length equals 17 residues.